A selection of T cell receptor beta chains follows, all from one sample in a study of response to subunit inactivated influenza vaccine. In TCRdb, the RT-PCR reads were re-called with MiXCR into one record per CDR3 protein. The data hold about 610,000 distinct CDR3 sequences, with 13% to 15% observed a single time. The sequences come from PBMCs from blood, collected roughly 12 days after vaccination. The receptors shown here come from a man aged 50-59 years who received an inactivated influenza vaccine. Both conserved end residues are part of each CDR3. The D gene is left open where the match is weak. Size is stated for part of the rows, as once, few or many counts, or as a class when the clone is expanded.

clone_size	v_call	j_call	d_call	cdr3_aa	cdr3_nt
NA	TRBV12-3/TRBV12-4	TRBJ1-1	NA	CASRWGAATEAFF	TGTGCCAGCAGGTGGGGGGCTGCCACTGAAGCTTTCTTT
NA	TRBV7-2	TRBJ2-7	NA	CASSPTLTAYEQYF	TGTGCCAGCAGCCCGACACTCACCGCCTACGAGCAGTACTTC
NA	TRBV6-5	TRBJ1-3	NA	CASSYAARGNTIYF	TGTGCCAGCAGTTACGCGGCACGGGGAAACACCATATATTTT
NA	TRBV6-2/TRBV6-3	TRBJ2-1	TRBD2	CASSPGLGRGNEQFF	TGTGCCAGCAGTCCCGGACTGGGGAGGGGCAATGAGCAGTTCTTC
few	TRBV11-2	TRBJ2-1	TRBD2	CASSLDGTSDNEQFF	TGTGCCAGCAGCTTAGATGGGACTAGCGACAATGAGCAGTTCTTC
few	TRBV6-1	TRBJ2-1	NA	CASSPRTLRGYNEQFF	TGTGCCAGCAGTCCCCGGACCCTAAGGGGGTACAATGAGCAGTTCTTC
NA	TRBV12-3/TRBV12-4	TRBJ2-1	NA	CASSLQGLGRNEQFF	TGTGCCAGCAGTTTACAGGGGCTGGGTAGGAATGAGCAGTTCTTC
many	TRBV6-5	TRBJ1-4	TRBD1	CASSSGTGGFEGLFF	TGTGCCAGCAGTTCCGGGACAGGTGGTTTTGAGGGACTGTTTTTT
NA	TRBV5-6	TRBJ2-1	TRBD2	CASSWGTSGTYNEQFF	TGTGCCAGCAGCTGGGGGACTAGCGGGACTTACAATGAGCAGTTCTTC
NA	TRBV9	TRBJ2-1	NA	CASSGPGGASYNEQFF	TGTGCCAGCAGCGGTCCGGGCGGGGCTTCCTACAATGAGCAGTTCTTC
NA	TRBV6-2/TRBV6-3	TRBJ1-6	NA	CASRTIGLANNSPLHF	TGTGCCAGCAGGACTATCGGGCTTGCGAATAATTCACCCCTCCACTTT
many	TRBV10-3	TRBJ1-2	TRBD1	CAITGQGYGYTF	TGTGCCATCACGGGACAGGGCTATGGCTACACCTTC
few	TRBV9	TRBJ1-4	NA	CASSVGDRNEKLFF	TGTGCCAGCAGCGTGGGAGACAGGAATGAAAAACTGTTTTTT
NA	TRBV15	TRBJ1-6	NA	CATSRDKNLNSPLHF	TGTGCCACCAGCAGAGACAAAAACCTTAATTCACCCCTCCACTTT
NA	TRBV6-5	TRBJ1-5	NA	CASSYSSRGNQPQHF	TGTGCCAGCAGTTACTCGAGCAGGGGCAATCAGCCCCAGCATTTT
NA	TRBV27	TRBJ2-2	TRBD2	CASSPLAPNTGELFF	TGTGCCAGCAGTCCACTAGCGCCGAACACCGGGGAGCTGTTTTTT
NA	TRBV28	TRBJ2-3	TRBD2	CASSLILAGGRDTQYF	TGTGCCAGCAGTTTAATACTAGCGGGGGGCCGGGATACGCAGTATTTT
NA	TRBV9	TRBJ2-2	NA	CASSVVAGYQNTGELFF	TGTGCCAGCAGCGTAGTGGCAGGATACCAGAACACCGGGGAGCTGTTTTTT
NA	TRBV7-2	TRBJ2-1	NA	CASSLEVTYYNEQFF	TGTGCCAGCAGCTTAGAGGTGACTTACTACAATGAGCAGTTCTTC
few	TRBV7-2	TRBJ1-5	NA	CASSLAVNSNQPQHF	TGTGCCAGCAGCTTAGCTGTGAATAGCAATCAGCCCCAGCATTTT
many	TRBV4-2	TRBJ1-1	TRBD1	CASSQEEGARNTEAFF	TGTGCCAGCAGCCAAGAGGAGGGGGCAAGGAACACTGAAGCTTTCTTT
NA	TRBV5-6	TRBJ2-7	TRBD2	CASSPGTTHEQYF	TGTGCCAGCAGTCCCGGGACTACCCACGAGCAGTACTTC
few	TRBV6-5	TRBJ1-1	NA	CASSSLTEGVMDTEAFF	TGTGCCAGCAGTTCCTTGACGGAGGGGGTGATGGACACTGAAGCTTTCTTT
few	TRBV5-1	TRBJ2-1	TRBD1	CASSFNPTGTGGRYNEQFF	TGCGCCAGCAGCTTTAACCCCACAGGGACAGGGGGACGCTACAATGAGCAGTTCTTC
few	TRBV12-3/TRBV12-4	TRBJ1-5	NA	CASSDWGTNQPQHF	TGTGCCAGCAGCGATTGGGGGACCAATCAGCCCCAGCATTTT
NA	TRBV7-9	TRBJ2-7	TRBD2	CAISSETSGRSHEQYF	TGTGCCATCAGCTCGGAGACTAGCGGGAGAAGTCACGAGCAGTACTTC
NA	TRBV19	TRBJ1-1	NA	CASSSPGVRTEAFF	TGTGCCAGTAGCTCCCCGGGGGTGCGGACTGAAGCTTTCTTT
NA	TRBV20-1	TRBJ2-3	TRBD2	CSASRTSGGTTDTQYF	TGCAGTGCCTCCAGGACTAGCGGGGGAACCACAGATACGCAGTATTTT
NA	TRBV12-3/TRBV12-4	TRBJ2-5	TRBD1	CASSPAGTGAGETQYF	TGTGCCAGCAGTCCCGCCGGGACAGGGGCCGGAGAGACCCAGTACTTC
few	TRBV4-2	TRBJ2-7	TRBD1	CASSQGQGAISHEQYF	TGTGCCAGCAGCCAAGGACAGGGGGCAATCTCTCACGAGCAGTACTTC
few	TRBV20-1	TRBJ1-1	TRBD1	CSARRGRDTEAFF	TGCAGTGCTAGAAGGGGGCGCGACACTGAAGCTTTCTTT
NA	TRBV5-1	TRBJ2-1	NA	CASSLVSGFSYNEQFF	TGCGCCAGCAGCTTGGTAAGCGGGTTCTCCTACAATGAGCAGTTCTTC
NA	TRBV14	TRBJ2-7	NA	CASSKNRYF	TGTGCCAGCAGCAAAAATCGGTACTTC